This entry describes one TCR beta chain. This entry comes from a study of T cells in Graves' hyperthyroidism and ophthalmopathy. CDR1 MRHNA and CDR2 SNTAGT come from the germline V gene. V dropped 0 bases and J dropped 4 bases, with 6 bases sitting between them. This CDR3 region has 13 residues. Amplification yielded TCR beta CDR3 regions, with RNA transcripts as the source. The study used the HTBI primer set for a first-round RT-PCR of the TCR CDR3. TCRdb used MiXCR to reprocess the multiplex PCR reads, holding one entry per CDR3 protein. Among 600,000 to 900,000 distinct CDR3 sequences listed, 15% to 20% were seen once.

The V and J genes are TRBV6-4 and TRBJ1-1; D not resolved. Material for sequencing was blood. This clonotype was sampled from a man in his late teens or twenties with Graves' hyperthyroidism. The CDR3 sequence is CASSDSKGTEAFF. DNA of the CDR3: TGTGCCAGCAGTGACTCGAAAGGCACTGAAGCTTTCTTT.